This T cell receptor (beta chain) was retrieved from a study of cytomegalovirus exposure and HLA in healthy donors. TCRdb keeps only in-frame clones here, not all; method: immunoSEQ multiplex PCR. The repertoire holds about 76,000 clones, with nearly 95% as singletons. This CDR3 has 16 amino acids. Germline V CDR1 and CDR2: SGHNT, YENEEA. Trimming left V 4 bases short and J 4 bases short, with 17 bases between. Sequencing was performed on PBMCs. This chain connects TRBV11-3 to TRBJ2-1, with D perhaps TRBD2 (6 bases). The source is a man aged 18-30 years in good health and CMV-seropositive. The CDR3 spells CASSSWTTDTYNEQFF. The CDR3 DNA follows: TGTGCCAGCAGCTCCTGGACTACCGACACGTACAATGAGCAGTTCTTC.